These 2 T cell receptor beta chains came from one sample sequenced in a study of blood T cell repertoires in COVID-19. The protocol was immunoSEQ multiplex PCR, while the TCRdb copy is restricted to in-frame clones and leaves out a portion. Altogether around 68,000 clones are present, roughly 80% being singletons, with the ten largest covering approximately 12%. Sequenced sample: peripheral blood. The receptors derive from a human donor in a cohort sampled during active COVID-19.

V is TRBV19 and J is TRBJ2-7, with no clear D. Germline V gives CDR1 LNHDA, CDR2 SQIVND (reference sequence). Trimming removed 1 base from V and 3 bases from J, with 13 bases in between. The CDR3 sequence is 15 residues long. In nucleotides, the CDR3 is TGTGCCAGTAGTATAGGCAGTATTCGACTCTACGAGCAGTACTTC. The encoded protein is CASSIGSIRLYEQYF.

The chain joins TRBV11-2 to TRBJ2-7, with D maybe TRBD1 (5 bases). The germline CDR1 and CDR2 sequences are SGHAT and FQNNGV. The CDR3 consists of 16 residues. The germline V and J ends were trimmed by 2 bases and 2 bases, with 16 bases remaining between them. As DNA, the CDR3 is TGTGCCAGCAGCTTAAACGGCAGGGTCTTTACCTACGAGCAGTACGTC. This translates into CASSLNGRVFTYEQYV.